Below are 16 T cell receptor beta chains sequenced from a single sample in a study of blood T cell repertoires in COVID-19. The method was immunoSEQ multiplex PCR; TCRdb's version includes in-frame clones alone and lacks a portion of them. Of some 190,000 clones detected, roughly 85% appear once; the ten largest clones hold 4.9%. Sequences were obtained from peripheral blood. Receptors were obtained from a woman of 80 years or more with acute or convalescent COVID-19.

The chain couples TRBV6-2 or TRBV6-3 to TRBJ2-1, with a tentative D call TRBD2 (6 bases). The CDR3 length is 12 residues. The germline V gene has CDR1 MNHEY and CDR2 SVGEGT. The V and J ends lost 0 bases and 14 bases respectively, with 11 bases between them. The CDR3 sequence: CASSYSGGMKFF. CDR3 nucleotide sequence: TGTGCCAGCAGTTACTCTGGCGGGATGAAGTTCTTC.

In this sample, this clone turned up once. The gene calls are TRBV3-1 (or the pseudogene TRBV3-2) and TRBJ1-1; a weak D match, TRBD1 (5 bases). The germline V gene encodes CDR1 LGHDT and CDR2 YNNKEL (reference sequence). The CDR3 spans 13 residues. V was pared by 4 bases and J by 8 bases, with 14 bases between. DNA of the CDR3: TGTGCCAGCAGCCTCCTCGCTGGGGGGGAAGCTTTCTTT. Protein product: CASSLLAGGEAFF.

This clone came up a few times. The chain links TRBV19 to TRBJ1-1; 9 positions agree with TRBD1. This CDR3 has 14 amino acids. V shed 5 bases, J shed 6 bases, and the junction held 7 bases outside the gene matches. Germline CDR1 LNHDA, CDR2 SQIVND (reference sequence). DNA of the CDR3: TGTGCCAGTAGTTCGGACAGGGGTAAGCCTGAAGCTTTCTTT. It codes for CASSSDRGKPEAFF. The full variable domain, with the rest looked up from reference TRBV19 and TRBJ1-1, is DGGITQSPKYLFRKEGQNVTLSCEQNLNHDAMYWYRQDPGQGLRLIYYSQIVNDFQKGDIAEGYSVSREKKESFPLTVTSAQKNPTAFYLCASSSDRGKPEAFFGQGTRLTVV.

The chain recombines TRBV5-4 with TRBJ2-3; D possibly corresponds to TRBD1 (6 bases). This CDR3 is built from 16 residues. CDR1 and CDR2 from the germline V gene are SGHNT and YYREEE (reference sequence). V shed 9 bases and J shed 2 bases, with 22 bases lying between them. The CDR3 nucleotides are TGTGCCACCCTGATTTGGGGGCGAGGGGCCACAGATACGCAGTATTTT. This encodes CATLIWGRGATDTQYF.

The chain recombines TRBV7-2 with TRBJ2-2; 9 bases agree with TRBD1. The length of the CDR3 is 15 residues. Germline CDR1 and CDR2: SGHTA and FQGNSA. The J segment lost 8 bases and the V segment lost 4 bases, leaving 8 bases of the junction unmatched. The CDR3 DNA is TGTGCCAGCAGCTCTTACAGGGGGCGCGATGGGGAGCTGTTTTTT. Translation: CASSSYRGRDGELFF.

The chain joins TRBV6-5 to TRBJ1-1; 8 bases fit TRBD1. CDR1 and CDR2 (germline): MNHEY, SVGAGI. There are 14 residues in the CDR3. V lost 0 bases and J lost 8; bases outside the gene matches: 5. The CDR3 region has the DNA TGTGCCAGCAGTTACTCGACAGGGGAAAGGGAAGCTTTCTTT. This codes for CASSYSTGEREAFF.

The rearrangement uses TRBV20-1 and TRBJ1-3, with D perhaps matching TRBD1 (6 bases). The CDR3 is 14 amino acids. Trimming removed 3 bases from V and 2 bases from J, with 11 bases in between. Germline values: CDR1 DFQATT, CDR2 SNEGSKA (reference sequence). The CDR3 loop is CSASRAGAGNTIYF. CDR3 nucleotides: TGCAGTGCTAGTAGGGCAGGGGCTGGAAACACCATATATTTT.

V usage is TRBV7-2 and J usage is TRBJ1-1, with 9 bases identical to TRBD1. The V gene end was trimmed by 4 bases and the J gene end by 6 bases; junction bases not matched to a gene: 3. Germline V gene data show CDR1 as SGHTA and CDR2 as FQGNSA. The CDR3 contains 13 residues. CDR3 sequence (DNA): TGTGCCAGCAGCTCAAGACAGGGGGCTGAAGCTTTCTTT. Translating gives CASSSRQGAEAFF.

This chain joins TRBV10-3 and TRBJ2-3; D possibly corresponds to TRBD2 (6 bases). With 5 bases removed from V and 0 bases from J, the gap between germline ends came to 24 bases. Germline assignment: CDR1 ENHRY and CDR2 SYGVKD. The CDR3 contains 19 residues. DNA for the CDR3: TGTGCCATCAGTTACCCGGGGGTTTATAGCGGAGCTAGCACAGATACGCAGTATTTT. It translates to CAISYPGVYSGASTDTQYF.

V usage is TRBV28 and J usage is TRBJ1-2; 8 bases match TRBD1. V shed 3 bases and J 5 bases; nucleotides not matched to a gene: 8. Per the germline V gene, CDR1 is MDHEN and CDR2 is SYDVKM. CDR3 length: 15 residues. The CDR3 spells CASSLDGTGSYGYTF. CDR3 sequence (DNA): TGTGCCAGCAGTTTGGACGGGACAGGATCTTATGGCTACACCTTC.

The chain recombines TRBV9 with TRBJ1-4; possibly TRBD1 for D (6 bases). The CDR3 runs 16 residues. The V gene's germline CDR1 is SGDLS and CDR2 YYNGEE. V gave up 0 bases and J gave up 0 bases, with 9 bases separating them. CDR3 amino acids: CASSVDRQATNEKLFF. In DNA form, the CDR3 reads TGTGCCAGCAGCGTAGACAGACAGGCAACTAATGAAAAACTGTTTTTT.

The chain has TRBV19 and TRBJ1-1; D remains ambiguous. Germline loops: CDR1 LNHDA, CDR2 SQIVND (reference sequence). The V end was cut by 3 bases, the J end by 4 bases, with 12 bases between. This CDR3 comprises 14 residues. For the CDR3, the DNA is TGTGCCAGTAGTATGTTCGGGAGTGGCACTGAAGCTTTCTTT. Translated, it gives CASSMFGSGTEAFF.

The gene calls are TRBV7-3 and TRBJ1-2; a weak D match, TRBD1 (6 bases). Germline V CDR1 and CDR2: SGHTA, FQGTGA. Trimming took off 4 bases at V and 8 bases at J, with 11 bases between the two ends. The CDR3 covers 12 residues. CDR3 sequence reads: CASSSGDRGYTF. Here the CDR3 DNA reads TGTGCCAGCAGCTCAGGGGATCGCGGCTACACCTTC.

This chain joins TRBV6-5 and TRBJ1-2; TRBD1 matches at 9 bases. Germline assignment: CDR1 MNHEY and CDR2 SVGAGI. V lost 5 bases, J lost 6 bases, and 7 bases stayed unmatched. The CDR3 length is 14 residues. As DNA, the CDR3 is TGTGCCAGCAGTCCCTGGACAGGGGAAAATGGCTACACCTTC. This gives the protein CASSPWTGENGYTF.

This clone has more than one count but fewer than ten. The sample carries other DNA sequences with the same CDR3. The chain employs TRBV18 and TRBJ1-3; 9 bases line up with TRBD1. Germline V gene data show CDR1 as KGHSH and CDR2 as LQKENI. The CDR3 spans 16 residues. With V trimmed by 3 bases and J by 0 bases, 3 bases remained unmatched. The CDR3 coding sequence is TGTGCCAGCTCACCGGGGGGACAGGGCTCTGGAAACACCATATATTTT. Translated, it gives CASSPGGQGSGNTIYF.

The chain employs TRBV7-2 and TRBJ2-7, with 7 bases that match TRBD2. The J segment lost 4 bases and the V segment lost 4 bases, leaving 7 bases of the junction unmatched. Germline V gives CDR1 SGHTA, CDR2 FQGNSA. This CDR3 has 14 amino acids. The CDR3 here is CASSSGPGGYEQYF. CDR3 sequence (DNA): TGTGCCAGCAGCTCCGGACCGGGGGGATACGAGCAGTACTTC. The whole variable domain, filled in from reference TRBV7-2 and TRBJ2-7, reads GAGVSQSPSNKVTEKGKDVELRCDPISGHTALYWYRQSLGQGLEFLIYFQGNSAPDKSGLPSDRFSAERTGGSVSTLTIQRTQQEDSAVYLCASSSGPGGYEQYFGPGTRLTVT.